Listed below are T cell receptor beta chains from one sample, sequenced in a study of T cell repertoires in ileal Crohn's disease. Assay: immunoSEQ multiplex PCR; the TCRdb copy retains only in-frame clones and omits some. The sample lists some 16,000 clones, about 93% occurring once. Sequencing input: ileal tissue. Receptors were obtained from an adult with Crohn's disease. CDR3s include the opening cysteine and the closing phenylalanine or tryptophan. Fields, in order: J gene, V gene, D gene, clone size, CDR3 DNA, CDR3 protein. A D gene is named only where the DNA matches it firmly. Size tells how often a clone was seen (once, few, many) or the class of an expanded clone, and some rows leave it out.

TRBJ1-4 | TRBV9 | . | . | TGTGCCAGCAGCGTAGACGGCCTCCCAGGCGAAAAACTGTTTTTT | CASSVDGLPGEKLFF
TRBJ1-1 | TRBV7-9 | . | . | TGTGCCAGCAGCTTAGCTCGCGGCACTGAAGCTTTCTTT | CASSLARGTEAFF
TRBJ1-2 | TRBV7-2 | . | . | TGTGCCAGCAGCCCGGACAGAAACTATGGCTACACCTTC | CASSPDRNYGYTF
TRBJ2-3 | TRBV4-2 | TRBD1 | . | TGTGCCAGCAGCCAAGGGGACAGGGGAACAGATACGCAGTATTTT | CASSQGDRGTDTQYF
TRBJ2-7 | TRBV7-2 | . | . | TGTGCCAGCAGAGTCCACAGGGATTCCTACGAGCAGTACTTC | CASRVHRDSYEQYF
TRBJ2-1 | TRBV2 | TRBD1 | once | TGTGCCAGCAGTGGAACACAGGGGTTGGATGAGCAGTTCTTC | CASSGTQGLDEQFF
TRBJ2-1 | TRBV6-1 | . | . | TGTGCCAGCAGTCTTGGGCAGGGTTCGTCGAATGAGCAGTTCTTC | CASSLGQGSSNEQFF
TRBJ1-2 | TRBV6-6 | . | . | TGTGCCAGCAGTCCCCAGGCGATCGGCTACACCTTC | CASSPQAIGYTF
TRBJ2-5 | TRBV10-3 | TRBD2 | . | TGTGCCATCAGTGAGCTCGGGGGGGCCCAAGAGACCCAGTACTTC | CAISELGGAQETQYF
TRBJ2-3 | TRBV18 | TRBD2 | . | TGTGCCAGCTCAGAAATACGCGGGGGGGGAGCAGATACGCAGTATTTT | CASSEIRGGGADTQYF
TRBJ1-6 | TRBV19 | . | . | TGTGCCAGTAGTCCCCCCGGCAGGAGGGATAATTCACCCCTCCACTTT | CASSPPGRRDNSPLHF
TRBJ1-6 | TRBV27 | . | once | TGTGCCAGCAGTTTATATATTTCACCCCTCCACTTT | CASSLYISPLHF
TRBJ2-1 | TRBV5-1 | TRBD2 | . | TGCGCCAGCAGCCCAATAGCGGGGGGGCCGGGGGAGCAGTTCTTC | CASSPIAGGPGEQFF
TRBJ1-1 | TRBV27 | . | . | TGTGCCAGCAGGGGGGCCCCCAATACTGAAGCTTTCTTT | CASRGAPNTEAFF
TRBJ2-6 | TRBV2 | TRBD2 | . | TGTGCCAGCAGCGGACTAGCGGGGGGGTCGTGGGGGGCCAACGTCCTGACTTTC | CASSGLAGGSWGANVLTF
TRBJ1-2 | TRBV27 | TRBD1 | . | TGTGCCAGCAGTTTATCACAGGGGACCTATGGCTACACCTTC | CASSLSQGTYGYTF
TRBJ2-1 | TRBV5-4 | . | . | TGTGCCAGCAGCCCCACCGATCATGGGGGGTACGTTGAGCAGTTCTTC | CASSPTDHGGYVEQFF
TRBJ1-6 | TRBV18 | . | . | TGTGCCAGCTCAAGCCGGACTGGCCGGTTTTATAATTCACCCCTCCACTTT | CASSSRTGRFYNSPLHF
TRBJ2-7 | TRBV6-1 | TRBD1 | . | TGTGCCAGCAGTCGACAGGGTTACACCTACGAGCAGTACTTC | CASSRQGYTYEQYF
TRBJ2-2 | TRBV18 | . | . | TGTGCCAGCTCACGGGACACCTACACCGGGGAGCTGTTTTTT | CASSRDTYTGELFF
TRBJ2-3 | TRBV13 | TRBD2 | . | TGTGCCAGCAGCACGAGAGGGACTAGCTCAGATACGCAGTATTTT | CASSTRGTSSDTQYF
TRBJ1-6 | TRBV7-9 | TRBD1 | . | TGTGCCAGCAGCCGGACAGGGGGTAATTCACCCCTCCACTTT | CASSRTGGNSPLHF
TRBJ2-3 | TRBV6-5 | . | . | TGTGCCAGCAGTTCGGTCCAGGCCAAAGATACGCAGTATTTT | CASSSVQAKDTQYF
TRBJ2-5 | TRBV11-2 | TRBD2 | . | TGTGCCAGCAGCCTCTCGGGCGGGGGGGAAGAGACCCAGTACTTC | CASSLSGGGEETQYF
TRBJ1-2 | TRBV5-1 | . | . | TGCGCCAGCAGCTCCTCGACAGTAGCTAACTATGGCTACACCTTC | CASSSSTVANYGYTF
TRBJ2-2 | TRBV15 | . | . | TGTGCCACCAGCCGGGACTTGAACACCGGGGAGCTGTTTTTT | CATSRDLNTGELFF
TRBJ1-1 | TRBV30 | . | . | TGTGCCTGTTCCCTCCCCGAAGCTTTCTTT | CACSLPEAFF
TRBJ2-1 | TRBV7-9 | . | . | TGTGCCAGCAGCCGGAGTAGCGGTTCGAACAATGAGCAGTTCTTC | CASSRSSGSNNEQFF
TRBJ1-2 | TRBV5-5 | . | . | TGTGCCAGCAGCTTGGGGCAGGTAGCTAACTATGGCTACACCTTC | CASSLGQVANYGYTF
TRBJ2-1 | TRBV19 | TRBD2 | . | TGTGCCAGTAGTCTCCAACTAGCGGGGGGGTTCAATGAGCAGTTCTTC | CASSLQLAGGFNEQFF
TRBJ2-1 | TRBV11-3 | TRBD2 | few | TGTGCCAGCAGCCTTGCGGGGGGATACTACAATGAGCAGTTCTTC | CASSLAGGYYNEQFF
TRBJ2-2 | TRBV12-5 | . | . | TGTGCTAGTGGACTAGCGATCCGGGGGGCCATATCCGGGGAGCTGTTTTTT | CASGLAIRGAISGELFF
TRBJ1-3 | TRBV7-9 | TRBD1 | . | TGTGCCAGCAGCGGGGACAGGGCCCTCTCTGGAAACACCATATATTTT | CASSGDRALSGNTIYF
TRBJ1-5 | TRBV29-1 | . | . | TGCAGCGTAGGAACGGGGGGTAATCAGCCCCAGCATTTT | CSVGTGGNQPQHF
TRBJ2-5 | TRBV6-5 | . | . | TGTGCCAGCAGAGGCCCGGGTGACACCCAGTACTTC | CASRGPGDTQYF
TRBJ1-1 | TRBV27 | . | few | TGTGCCAGCAGTTTATCAGCAGGGGTCCGGACTGAAGCTTTCTTT | CASSLSAGVRTEAFF
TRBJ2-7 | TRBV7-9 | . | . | TGTGCCAGCAGCCACAAGGGGGGGGGCCCATCGTACGAGCAGTACTTC | CASSHKGGGPSYEQYF
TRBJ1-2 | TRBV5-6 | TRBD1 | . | TGTGCCAGCACAGGACAGGGGATCTATGGCTACACCTTC | CASTGQGIYGYTF
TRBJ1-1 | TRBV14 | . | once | TGTGCCAGCAGCCCCATAGCGAACACTGAAGCTTTCTTT | CASSPIANTEAFF
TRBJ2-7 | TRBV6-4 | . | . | TGTGCCAGCAGCGACACCGGGTCAGTTACCTACGAGCAGTACTTC | CASSDTGSVTYEQYF
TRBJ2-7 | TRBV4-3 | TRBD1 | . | TGCGCCAGCAGCCAAGAATGGACAGGGGGCTACGAGCAGTACTTC | CASSQEWTGGYEQYF